The clone carrying this TCR beta chain appeared many times. Its antigen is still unknown. The read halts 3 residues ahead of the CDR3 end, with the missing end drawn from the germline J gene. This entry is derived from a study of T cell clonality in common variable immunodeficiency. The length of the CDR3 is 14 residues. The V segment lost 5 bases and the J segment 0 bases; nucleotides outside the gene matches: 4. CDR1 DFQATT and CDR2 SNEGSKA come from the germline V gene (reference sequence). Heparinized whole blood, about 4.5 to 9 ml, came from each donor. Control and CVID samples contributed equal amounts of genomic DNA. Some clones are missing from TCRdb's copy, which holds only in-frame ones; the method was immunoSEQ multiplex PCR. The sample gives 75,000 to 85,000 clones, none seen only once, and the top ten clones hold around 0.8%. Study conclusions and caveats: Compared with healthy controls, CVID subjects showed increased TCRbeta clonality, mostly in about a third.

The chain is built from TRBV20-1 and TRBJ1-2; 9 bases map to TRBD1. This clonotype originated in a person aged 18 to 75 in good health. Sample: peripheral blood mononuclear cells. CDR3 sequence: CSAHDRGANYGYTF. The sequenced CDR3 bases are TGCAGTGCTCACGACAGGGGGGCTAACTATGGC.